These 21 T cell receptor beta chains came from one sample sequenced in a study of cytomegalovirus exposure and HLA in healthy donors (dated by TCRdb to 2017 to 2019). Receptor libraries were prepared by the immunoSEQ multiplex PCR assay. A mixture of 60 forward primers for TCR Vbeta segments and 13 reverse primers for TCR Jbeta segments was used in the multiplex PCR. TCRdb provides this immuneACCESS table in a form limited to in-frame rearrangements. Some clones are lacking; in checked studies, under half of them reflect an unresolved V gene, and why the rest are absent is not known. This sample lists around 50,000 clones; roughly 72% were detected once. The top ten clones comprise around 21% of the sample. Sequences were obtained from PBMCs. The receptors were gathered from a woman between 45 and 65 years old in good health and CMV-seropositive.

This clone has only a few counts. The genes are TRBV7-3 and TRBJ2-3, with TRBD2 matching over 7 bases. V dropped 5 bases and J dropped 8; count of bases not matched to a gene: 10. CDR1 is SGHTA, CDR2 FQGTGA, per germline. The CDR3 extends over 14 amino acids. The CDR3 DNA follows: TGTGCCAGCAGCCCGTTCCATGGGGGGGGTACGCAGTATTTT. Residues: CASSPFHGGGTQYF. Full variable domain (rest looked up from reference TRBV7-3 and TRBJ2-3): GAGVSQTPSNKVTEKGKYVELRCDPISGHTALYWYRQSLGQGPEFLIYFQGTGAADDSGLPNDRFFAVRPEGSVSTLKIQRTERGDSAVYLCASSPFHGGGTQYFGPGTRLTVL.

This clone was seen only a few times. The chain couples TRBV4-1 to TRBJ2-2; D uncertain. CDR3 length equals 16 residues. CDR1 and CDR2 from the germline V gene are MGHRA and YSYEKL. Trimming pared 0 bases from V and 2 bases from J, leaving 10 bases between. The CDR3 loop reads CASSQDGGFNTGELFF. The CDR3 bases are TGCGCCAGCAGCCAAGATGGTGGCTTTAACACCGGGGAGCTGTTTTTT.

This sequence joins TRBV27 and TRBJ2-7; weak D call: TRBD1 (6 bases). Deletions cut 8 bases from V and 0 bases from J, with 11 bases between. Looked up from germline, CDR1 is MNHEY and CDR2 is SMNVEV (reference sequence). This CDR3 has 13 amino acids. This CDR3 reads CASRRTASYEQYF. CDR3 in DNA: TGTGCCAGCCGCAGGACAGCCTCCTACGAGCAGTACTTC.

The chain combines TRBV7-9 with TRBJ1-5; 7 nucleotides align to TRBD1. The CDR3 runs 13 residues. CDR1 SEHNR and CDR2 FQNEAQ come from the germline V gene (reference sequence). J lost 4 bases, V lost 5 bases, and 2 bases had no gene match. The CDR3: CASSPQGNQPQHF. The CDR3, as DNA: TGTGCCAGCAGCCCACAGGGGAATCAGCCCCAGCATTTT.

The V call is TRBV5-4, the J call TRBJ2-7; 14 nucleotides align to TRBD2. V lost 3 bases to trimming and J lost 1 base; unmatched junction nucleotides: 3. The CDR3 length is 16 residues. Germline CDR1 is SGHNT and CDR2 is YYREEE (reference sequence). CDR3 nucleotides: TGTGCCAGCAGCTGGGGACTAGCGGGAGCATCCTACGAGCAGTACTTC. It yields the protein CASSWGLAGASYEQYF.

Only a few counts were recorded for this clone. The chain carries TRBV6-6 and TRBJ2-7; D unresolved. The length of the CDR3 is 12 residues. Germline CDR1 and CDR2: MNHNY and SVGAGI (reference sequence). Trimming pared 4 bases from V and 4 bases from J, leaving 8 bases between. CDR3 sequence (DNA): TGTGCCAGCAGTTCTCAGAAATACGAGCAGTACTTC. It translates to CASSSQKYEQYF.

The chain combines TRBV27 with TRBJ2-7, with D possibly being TRBD1 (6 bases). CDR1 MNHEY and CDR2 SMNVEV come from the germline V gene (reference sequence). V dropped 8 bases and J dropped 2 bases, with 22 bases sitting between them. The CDR3 covers 16 residues. The CDR3 sequence is CASGGSSAGRTYEQYF. As DNA, the CDR3 is TGTGCCAGCGGGGGCTCGTCGGCGGGTAGGACCTACGAGCAGTACTTC.

The chain employs TRBV5-1 and TRBJ2-3; 7 nucleotides align to TRBD1. The CDR3 extends over 16 amino acids. Per germline, CDR1 SGHRS and CDR2 YFSETQ. J lost 0 bases, V lost 3 bases, and 7 bases had no gene match. The CDR3 region is CASSSWGTASTDTQYF. The CDR3 bases are TGCGCCAGCAGCTCGTGGGGGACAGCTAGCACAGATACGCAGTATTTT.

This clone was recorded a few times. This chain links TRBV2 with TRBJ1-1; D is unresolved. V lost 7 bases and J 4 bases, leaving 13 bases between the germline ends. The V gene's germline CDR1 is SNHLY and CDR2 FYNNEI. The CDR3 contains 13 residues. The DNA of the CDR3 is TGTGCCAGCAAGGAATCCCGGAGCACTGAAGCTTTCTTT. Protein product: CASKESRSTEAFF.

The rearrangement uses TRBV2 and TRBJ1-2; D remains ambiguous. Between the trimmed V and J ends, which lost 6 bases and 5 bases, there was a span of 16 bases. Germline V gene sequence: CDR1 SNHLY, CDR2 FYNNEI. CDR3 length: 14 amino acids. CDR3 sequence: CASSRETNGYGYTF. CDR3 nucleotides: TGTGCCAGCAGCCGGGAGACAAATGGGTATGGCTACACCTTC. Drawing the rest from reference TRBV2 and TRBJ1-2, the complete variable domain is EPEVTQTPSHQVTQMGQEVILRCVPISNHLYFYWYRQILGQKVEFLVSFYNNEISEKSEIFDDQFSVERPDGSNFTLKIRSTKLEDSAMYFCASSRETNGYGYTFGSGTRLTVV.

The chain employs TRBV19 and TRBJ1-5; D gene uncertain. The CDR3 extends over 14 amino acids. V gave up 7 bases and J gave up 4 bases, with 14 bases separating them. CDR1 is LNHDA and CDR2 is SQIVND in the germline V gene (reference sequence). The CDR3 loop is CASKMREFNQPQHF. The CDR3 DNA sequence: TGTGCCAGTAAAATGCGGGAATTTAATCAGCCCCAGCATTTT.

In this sample, this clone turned up a few times. V gene TRBV7-2 combines with J gene TRBJ2-7, with D possibly TRBD1 on 6 matching bases. Germline V lookup: CDR1 SGHTA, CDR2 FQGNSA. CDR3 length: 14 amino acids. V was pared by 4 bases and J by 1 base, with 11 bases between. CDR3 DNA sequence: TGTGCCAGCAGCTCGAACAGGGAATCCTACGAGCAGTACTTC. Translating gives CASSSNRESYEQYF.

A few counts support this clone. The gene calls are TRBV30 and TRBJ2-1, with 7 bases that match TRBD2. The trim removed 5 bases at V and 7 bases at J, leaving 5 bases unmatched. This CDR3 has 12 amino acids. Germline V CDR1 and CDR2: GTSNPN, SVGIG (reference sequence). The CDR3 region has the DNA TGTGCCTGGGCGGGAGTGGGGAATGAGCAGTTCTTC. Residues: CAWAGVGNEQFF.

The CDR3 protein is CASSQDRPGLVSYNEQFF. CDR3 nucleotides: TGCGCCAGCAGCCAAGATCGGCCGGGACTCGTTTCCTACAATGAGCAGTTCTTC. J is TRBJ2-1 and V is TRBV4-3, with D maybe TRBD2 (6 bases). Germline V gene lookup returns CDR1 LGHNA and CDR2 YSLEER. CDR3 length equals 18 residues. Trimming pared 0 bases from V and 1 base from J, leaving 16 bases between.

This chain joins TRBV9 and TRBJ2-3; maybe TRBD2 (6 bases). Trimming took 2 bases from V and 0 from J, leaving 13 bases between them. Per the germline V gene, CDR1 is SGDLS and CDR2 is YYNGEE. The CDR3 contains 16 residues. The CDR3, as DNA: TGTGCCAGCAGCGTTGGGAGCGGAGGGAGCACAGATACGCAGTATTTT. Residues: CASSVGSGGSTDTQYF.

The V call is TRBV5-1, the J call TRBJ2-3; 10 positions match TRBD2. The germline CDR1 and CDR2 sequences are SGHRS and YFSETQ. Losses at the gene ends were 4 bases for V and 4 bases for J; bases not matched to a gene: 3. The CDR3 is 14 residues long. The CDR3 DNA is TGCGCCAGCAGCGGCACTAGCGGGGCAGATACGCAGTATTTT. Amino acids: CASSGTSGADTQYF.

The table lists this clone with a few counts. The genes are TRBV7-3 and TRBJ2-3, with 13 nucleotides matching TRBD2. This CDR3 contains 20 residues. V trimming: 5 bases; J trimming: 1 base; junction bases outside the gene matches: 15. Germline V gene data show CDR1 as SGHTA and CDR2 as FQGTGA. The CDR3 sequence: CASSRLGTSGTYRGTDTQYF. The CDR3 bases are TGTGCCAGCAGCCGTCTCGGGACTAGCGGGACGTATCGGGGCACAGATACGCAGTATTTT. Full variable domain (remainder filled in from reference TRBV7-3 and TRBJ2-3): GAGVSQTPSNKVTEKGKYVELRCDPISGHTALYWYRQSLGQGPEFLIYFQGTGAADDSGLPNDRFFAVRPEGSVSTLKIQRTERGDSAVYLCASSRLGTSGTYRGTDTQYFGPGTRLTVL.

This chain connects TRBV6-6 to TRBJ2-7; D is possibly TRBD1 (5 bases). Germline assignment: CDR1 MNHNY and CDR2 SVGAGI (reference sequence). The V end lost 8 bases, the J end lost 5 bases, and 19 bases lay between the germline ends. The CDR3 spans 14 residues. CDR3 nucleotide sequence: TGTGCCAGCCGTCCTGGGGCTCTCGTCGACGAGCAGTACTTC. Translating gives CASRPGALVDEQYF.

The chain employs TRBV7-9 and TRBJ2-5; 9 bases are shared with TRBD2. Germline V gene lookup returns CDR1 SEHNR and CDR2 FQNEAQ (reference sequence). The CDR3 loop spans 16 amino acids. V was pared by 1 base and J by 2 bases, with 5 bases of the junction left unmatched. CDR3 sequence (DNA): TGTGCCAGCAGCTTAGGGCTAGCGGGGCCGCAAGAGACCCAGTACTTC. Its protein product is CASSLGLAGPQETQYF.

This chain connects TRBV7-3 to TRBJ2-5; no firm D call. This CDR3 is built from 15 residues. Germline V gene lookup returns CDR1 SGHTA and CDR2 FQGTGA. V was shortened by 2 bases and J by 7 bases, with 17 bases between the two germline ends. The CDR3 bases are TGTGCCAGCAGCTTACTCCCCGATAGAGGCGCGACCCAGTACTTC. Protein: CASSLLPDRGATQYF.

This chain joins TRBV6-5 and TRBJ2-7; possibly TRBD2 for D (6 bases). The length of the CDR3 is 12 residues. V was pared by 7 bases and J by 5 bases, with 12 bases between. From germline, CDR1 is MNHEY and CDR2 SVGAGI. The CDR3 nucleotides read TGTGCCAGCAAAGGAGGGGAAGACGAGCAGTACTTC. Its protein is CASKGGEDEQYF.